This T cell receptor (beta chain) was profiled in a study of blood T cell repertoires in COVID-19. This CDR3 has 12 residues. V was trimmed by 3 bases and J by 5 bases, leaving 7 bases between them. The germline gives CDR1 SEHNR, CDR2 FQNEAQ (reference sequence). Some clones are missing from TCRdb's copy, which holds only in-frame ones; the method was immunoSEQ multiplex PCR. Of about 250,000 clones in the sample, 65% to 90% are singletons; the top ten hold 1.5% to 2%. This clonotype was obtained from a man aged 35 to 55 who had recovered from COVID-19. The chain combines TRBV7-9 with TRBJ2-5, with D tentatively TRBD1 (5 bases). The source material was PBMCs or T cells enriched from blood (not recorded which). CDR3 protein: CASSFQGETQYF. DNA of the CDR3: TGTGCCAGCAGCTTCCAGGGCGAGACCCAGTACTTC.